What follows are 14 T cell receptor beta chains derived from one specimen sequenced in a study of CD8+ T cells in alopecia areata. It was cDNA, reverse transcribed from extracted RNA, that served as the sequencing template. TCRdb's copy holds only in-frame clones and misses some; the assay was immunoSEQ multiplex PCR. The sample has some 150,000 clones; 85% to 90% are singletons. Treatment meaning: oral pan-JAK inhibitor, 5-10 mg twice daily. This sample comprised CD8+ T cells sorted from blood, obtained at week 4, from a patient treated with tofacitinib. These receptors were obtained from a human donor with alopecia areata.

The J gene is TRBJ2-1, the V gene TRBV29-1; no firm D call. With 5 bases removed from V and 0 bases from J, the gap between germline ends came to 2 bases. Looked up from germline, CDR1 is SQVTM and CDR2 is ANQGSEA. CDR3 length: 11 amino acids. The CDR3 here is CSVSSYNEQFF. CDR3 in DNA: TGCAGCGTTTCCTCCTACAATGAGCAGTTCTTC.

To note about this clone: One end of the junction does not line up with germline, which may come from a read error. The chain carries TRBV4-1 and TRBJ2-7; D gene uncertain. CDR1 and CDR2 from the germline V gene are MGHRA and YSYEKL. CDR3 length equals 11 residues. The CDR3 loop reads CASSKENEQYF. For the CDR3, the DNA is TGCGCCAGCAGCAAAGAAAACGAGCAGTACTTC.

The CDR3 nucleotides are TGTGCCAGCAGTTTCTTCGATGGGAAAACTGAAGCTTTCTTT. Translating it yields CASSFFDGKTEAFF. V and J are TRBV27 and TRBJ1-1; D is unclear. The CDR3 is 14 amino acids. V was clipped by 3 bases and J by 5 bases, with 13 bases between them. The V gene's germline CDR1 is MNHEY and CDR2 SMNVEV (reference sequence).

The rearrangement joins TRBV7-9 to TRBJ2-5; D remains unclear. This CDR3 is built from 14 residues. CDR1 and CDR2 (germline): SEHNR, FQNEAQ (reference sequence). V was pared by 5 bases and J by 1 base, with 11 bases between. CDR3 residues: CASSDQEFQETQYF. CDR3 bases: TGTGCCAGCAGCGACCAGGAGTTCCAAGAGACCCAGTACTTC.

This CDR3 reads CASSYPGGINEKLFF. The CDR3 DNA is TGTGCCAGCTCCTACCCAGGGGGAATTAATGAAAAACTGTTTTTT. V is TRBV2 and J is TRBJ1-4, with 7 bases matching TRBD1. The CDR3 covers 15 residues. Looked up from germline, CDR1 is SNHLY and CDR2 is FYNNEI. The J segment lost 4 bases and the V segment lost 8 bases, leaving 10 bases of the junction unmatched.

The V call is TRBV4-1, the J call TRBJ1-4, with D possibly being TRBD1 (5 bases). The V gene lost 6 bases and the J gene lost 8 bases, with 16 bases spanning the gap. This CDR3 comprises 14 residues. Germline V lookup: CDR1 MGHRA, CDR2 YSYEKL. The CDR3 nucleotides are TGCGCCAGCAGACTCCCAGGGAGAGAAGAAAAACTGTTTTTT. This sequence encodes CASRLPGREEKLFF.

The V call is TRBV7-9, the J call TRBJ2-5; 7 nucleotides line up with TRBD2. V was pared by 3 bases and J by 1 base, with 8 bases of the junction left unmatched. Germline lookup yields CDR1 SEHNR and CDR2 FQNEAQ (reference sequence). CDR3 size: 16 residues. CDR3: CASSFGLADPQETQYF. CDR3 nucleotide sequence: TGTGCCAGCAGCTTCGGGCTAGCGGATCCCCAAGAGACCCAGTACTTC.

This clone turned up a few times. V and J are TRBV9 and TRBJ2-3; possible D gene TRBD1, 6 bases. This CDR3 comprises 14 residues. Trimming removed 4 bases at V and 5 bases at J, with 14 bases between. From germline, CDR1 is SGDLS and CDR2 YYNGEE. CDR3 sequence reads: CASSQGLLGDTQYF. Here the CDR3 DNA reads TGTGCCAGCAGCCAGGGGCTCTTAGGAGATACGCAGTATTTT.

The chain links TRBV29-1 to TRBJ1-4, with D tentatively TRBD1 (6 bases). The CDR3 is made up of 13 amino acids. V was cut by 6 bases and J by 6 bases, with 14 bases left in between. Looked up from germline, CDR1 is SQVTM and CDR2 is ANQGSEA. In DNA, the CDR3 is TGCAGCGTCCGACTAGGACAGTATGAAAAACTGTTTTTT. Its protein product is CSVRLGQYEKLFF. The variable domain in full, completed from reference TRBV29-1 and TRBJ1-4, reads SAVISQKPSRDICQRGTSLTIQCQVDSQVTMMFWYRQQPGQSLTLIATANQGSEATYESGFVIDKFPISRPNLTFSTLTVSNMSPEDSSIYLCSVRLGQYEKLFFGSGTQLSVL.

The sample holds a few counts of this clone. The chain is built from TRBV7-3 and TRBJ2-5; D perhaps matches TRBD1 (6 bases). The CDR3 consists of 16 residues. V lost 1 base to trimming and J lost 2 bases, with 14 bases between them. Germline V CDR1 and CDR2: SGHTA, FQGTGA. The CDR3 coding sequence is TGTGCCAGCAGCTTAAATCGCCCCGGACAGCAAGAGACCCAGTACTTC. Translating gives CASSLNRPGQQETQYF.

This rearrangement joins TRBV7-9 to TRBJ1-2, with D tentatively TRBD1 (5 bases). Germline CDR1 reads SEHNR; CDR2 reads FQNEAQ (reference sequence). This CDR3 spans 15 amino acids. Trimming took 4 bases from V and 7 from J, leaving 19 bases between them. In DNA form, the CDR3 reads TGTGCCAGCAGCTCCAGGGATAGGGCAACGGGTGGCTACACCTTC. Residues: CASSSRDRATGGYTF. The complete variable domain, with remaining parts taken from reference TRBV7-9 and TRBJ1-2, reads DTGVSQNPRHKITKRGQNVTFRCDPISEHNRLYWYRQTLGQGPEFLTYFQNEAQLEKSRLLSDRFSAERPKGSFSTLEIQRTEQGDSAMYLCASSSRDRATGGYTFGSGTRLTVV.

Remarks on this clone: Compared with germline, one end of the junction differs, possibly owing to a read error. The rearrangement links TRBV29-1 to TRBJ2-7; 7 positions match TRBD2. Germline V CDR1 and CDR2: SQVTM, ANQGSEA. CDR3 size: 12 residues. CDR3 in amino acids: CSVEAGPDEQYF. The CDR3 bases are TGCAGCGTCGAAGCGGGGCCCGACGAGCAGTACTTC.

This chain uses TRBV30 with TRBJ1-1; TRBD1 matches 12 bases. Germline V gives CDR1 GTSNPN, CDR2 SVGIG (reference sequence). V lost 5 bases, J lost 11 bases, and 12 bases stayed unmatched. The CDR3 is 14 residues long. The CDR3 region is CAWGGGDRGQWAFF. The CDR3, as DNA: TGTGCCTGGGGTGGCGGGGACAGGGGGCAGTGGGCTTTCTTT.

This sequence joins TRBV30 and TRBJ2-3, with D perhaps matching TRBD2 (5 bases). This CDR3 comprises 13 residues. V lost 6 bases to trimming and J lost 0 bases, with 10 bases between them. The germline gives CDR1 GTSNPN, CDR2 SVGIG (reference sequence). The CDR3 spells CACTGTSTDTQYF. In nucleotides, the CDR3 is TGTGCCTGTACGGGAACTAGCACAGATACGCAGTATTTT.